The 14 T cell receptor beta chains presented below share a single source sample, sequenced in a study of long-term antiretroviral therapy in people with HIV. Running of the v3.0 immunoSEQ assay took place at survey level. Assay used: immunoSEQ multiplex PCR; TCRdb lists only in-frame clones, some missing. In the table there are 40,000 to 50,000 clones, over 90% of which are singletons. The starting material was unsorted PBMCs, obtained just over 9 years after starting antiretroviral therapy. Every receptor here comes from a man aged 25-45 years with HIV.

V and J are TRBV5-1 and TRBJ2-7, with D perhaps TRBD1 (5 bases). V was trimmed by 10 bases and J by 5 bases, leaving 13 bases between them. Germline CDR1 SGHRS, CDR2 YFSETQ. The CDR3 covers 11 residues. CDR3 in amino acids: CASQGQNEQYF. Here the CDR3 DNA reads TGCGCCTCTCAGGGCCAGAACGAGCAGTACTTC.

The chain links TRBV5-1 to TRBJ1-4; D is undetermined. Germline V gene sequence: CDR1 SGHRS, CDR2 YFSETQ. The CDR3 spans 15 residues. V gave up 4 bases and J gave up 6 bases, with 16 bases separating them. The CDR3 sequence: CASSPSGGDYEKLFF. The CDR3 nucleotides read TGCGCCAGCAGCCCCTCGGGCGGGGATTATGAAAAACTGTTTTTT.

The rearrangement joins TRBV7-9 to TRBJ2-6, with D perhaps matching TRBD2 (6 bases). Trimming removed 4 bases from V and 1 base from J, with 14 bases in between. From germline, CDR1 is SEHNR and CDR2 FQNEAQ (reference sequence). CDR3 length equals 17 residues. CDR3 coding DNA: TGTGCCAGCAGCTCCCGAGCGGGCGGATCTGGGGCCAACGTCCTGACTTTC. Its translation: CASSSRAGGSGANVLTF.

This clone was detected only a few times. This chain connects TRBV19 to TRBJ2-1; 7 bases line up with TRBD1. The trim removed 4 bases at V and 1 base at J, leaving 7 bases unmatched. This CDR3 is built from 16 residues. Germline-derived CDR1 and CDR2 are LNHDA and SQIVND (reference sequence). CDR3 coding DNA: TGTGCCAGTAGTACCCTACAGGGGATTTCCTACAATGAGCAGTTCTTC. Its translation is CASSTLQGISYNEQFF.

The chain couples TRBV19 to TRBJ2-7; 9 bases match TRBD1. The CDR3 totals 12 residues. Per germline, CDR1 LNHDA and CDR2 SQIVND (reference sequence). J was trimmed by 3 bases and V by 9 bases; bases with no gene match: 3. The CDR3 reads CASLGQGYEQYF. CDR3 coding DNA: TGTGCCAGCCTGGGACAGGGCTACGAGCAGTACTTC. Using reference TRBV19 and TRBJ2-7 for the parts outside the CDR3, the full variable domain is DGGITQSPKYLFRKEGQNVTLSCEQNLNHDAMYWYRQDPGQGLRLIYYSQIVNDFQKGDIAEGYSVSREKKESFPLTVTSAQKNPTAFYLCASLGQGYEQYFGPGTRLTVT.

The V and J genes are TRBV5-1 and TRBJ2-7; D is perhaps TRBD2 (7 bases). The CDR3 totals 17 residues. The V gene's germline CDR1 is SGHRS and CDR2 YFSETQ. Deletions cut 2 bases from V and 6 bases from J, with 24 bases between. CDR3 protein: CASSFEGSNQGTTEQYF. Here the CDR3 DNA reads TGCGCCAGCAGCTTTGAAGGTAGCAATCAGGGGACTACCGAGCAGTACTTC.

This clone was recorded once. The chain uses TRBV7-3 and TRBJ2-3; TRBD2 agrees at 14 bases. V shed 4 bases and J 4 bases; nucleotides not matched to a gene: 1. CDR1 and CDR2 (germline): SGHTA, FQGTGA. The CDR3 extends over 15 amino acids. The CDR3 region has the DNA TGTGCCAGCAGCTCGGGACTAGCGGGGGCAGATACGCAGTATTTT. This encodes CASSSGLAGADTQYF.

V is TRBV19 and J is TRBJ1-1; D remains unclear. This CDR3 is built from 14 residues. Germline CDR1 reads LNHDA; CDR2 reads SQIVND (reference sequence). Trimming took 1 base from V and 1 from J, leaving 7 bases between them. CDR3 DNA: TGTGCCAGTAGTATAGCCCCGGGGAACACTGAAGCTTTCTTT. Translating gives CASSIAPGNTEAFF.

CDR3 coding DNA: TGTGCCTGGAGTCCCAGGGCCAACTATGGCTACACCTTC. It is translated as CAWSPRANYGYTF. The J gene is TRBJ1-2, the V gene TRBV30; tentatively, D is TRBD1 (5 bases). V lost 2 bases and J lost 2, with 9 bases in between. The germline CDR1 and CDR2 sequences are GTSNPN and SVGIG (reference sequence). The CDR3 is 13 amino acids.

The rearrangement links TRBV7-3 to TRBJ2-5; a possible D gene is TRBD1 (5 bases). The CDR3 length is 18 residues. V was cut by 1 base and J by 2 bases, with 20 bases left in between. Germline V gene lookup returns CDR1 SGHTA and CDR2 FQGTGA. CDR3 coding DNA: TGTGCCAGCAGCTTAAGCCCCAAAGAGGCAGGGCGGCAAGAGACCCAGTACTTC. Translation gives CASSLSPKEAGRQETQYF.

The V call is TRBV27, the J call TRBJ2-2, with TRBD1 as a possible D gene (5 bases). Germline CDR1 is MNHEY and CDR2 is SMNVEV (reference sequence). The CDR3 has 15 residues. V was shortened by 3 bases and J by 4 bases, with 12 bases between the two germline ends. This CDR3 is CASSFSGWGTGELFF. CDR3 DNA: TGTGCCAGCAGTTTCTCAGGGTGGGGCACCGGGGAGCTGTTTTTT.

The gene calls are TRBV5-6 and TRBJ1-1; no clear D gene. Germline V lookup: CDR1 SGHDT, CDR2 YYEEEE. The CDR3 is 14 amino acids. Trimming stripped 3 bases from V and 5 bases from J, with 14 bases between. The CDR3 DNA is TGTGCCAGCAGCTACCGACACGCGGGTACTGAAGCTTTCTTT. Amino acid sequence: CASSYRHAGTEAFF.

This chain connects TRBV6-1 to TRBJ1-1; possibly TRBD1 for D (6 bases). This CDR3 spans 15 amino acids. The germline V gene encodes CDR1 MNHNS and CDR2 SASEGT. Trimming stripped 6 bases from V and 2 bases from J, with 16 bases between. CDR3: CASSVGWGANTEAFF. CDR3 nucleotides: TGTGCCAGCAGCGTCGGATGGGGGGCAAACACTGAAGCTTTCTTT.

The J gene is TRBJ2-5, the V gene TRBV2, with D possibly matching TRBD2 (7 bases). Germline assignment: CDR1 SNHLY and CDR2 FYNNEI. The CDR3 sequence is 15 residues long. The germline V and J ends were trimmed by 7 bases and 5 bases, with 20 bases remaining between them. The DNA for the CDR3 is TGTGCCAGCAAGCTTAGGGGAGGGGGTGAGGAGACCCAGTACTTC. Residues: CASKLRGGGEETQYF.